The TCR beta chain under discussion was sequenced for a study of CD8+CD57+ T cells in acquired aplastic anemia (dated by TCRdb to the late 2010s). At the level of the whole study: A mean of roughly 3.2 ug of DNA, ranging from roughly 0.17 to 30 ug, was extracted from sorted CD4+ and CD8+ cells. CD8+CD57+ expansion was defined as frequency above the mean frequency observed in healthy subjects.

Paper-wide results and their limitations: Roughly 30 CD8+ CDR3 sequences were found to be shared between patients and controls, but these sequences appeared to be highly expressed in patients and within the immunodominant clones of the patients. Between patients and healthy controls, no significant difference in CD8+ Simpson's diversity was found (P=0.060).

Comments on this clonotype: Its antigen is unknown. Base qualities are missing; no much larger clone stands one base away.

Patients chosen for sequencing had shown expansion of CD8+CD57+ cells by flow cytometry. Every patient had a diagnosis of severe acquired aplastic anemia based on International Study of Aplastic Anemia and Agranulocytosis and Camitta criteria. No therapy had been received by the patients at the time of blood sampling. The study deep-sequenced TCR repertoires of sorted CD4+ and CD8+ blood T cells from severe aplastic anemia patients and healthy subjects. Patients were enrolled in the USA under clinicaltrials.gov protocols 00001620, 01623167, 00001397, 00071045, 00081523 and 00961064. Ficoll-Paque density gradient centrifugation was used to isolate peripheral blood mononuclear cells. Before DNA extraction, CD4+ and CD8+ T cells were sorted by FACS or by magnetic beads. Genomic DNA served as template for TCR beta VDJ combination and CDR3 sequence profiling. TCR repertoire sequencing was run on an Illumina HiSeq 2000. Concerning the study's data processing: TRBV/TRBJ rearrangement plots, CDR3 size and DJ length profiles, and Simpson's diversity index were used to assess repertoires. The most abundant DNA sequence in the deep sequencing data was defined as the immunodominant clone. CDR3 amino acid sequences were checked for sharing across subjects and were also compared against the VDJdb database and published repertoires. In TCRdb, the public reads were trimmed at Q25 with fastp and aligned with MiXCR, with productive beta chains retained. Rows are combined by CDR3 protein, so each entry shows the most common genes and DNA. The V and J calls here are based on TCRdb, not the publication. In all, the sample holds approximately 150,000 distinct CDR3 sequences, and roughly 45% of those were seen once. The biggest ten clones account for under 3.5% of the sample.

From the cysteine through the phenylalanine, the CDR3 covers 12 amino acids. The entry retains the CDR3 DNA only, 36 bases that are in frame from base 1. CDR1 and CDR2 (SNHLY, FYNNEI) derive from the germline V gene. Trimming accounts for 8 bases at V and 3 bases at J, while the number of junction bases matched to no gene is 1. The sample was sorted CD4+, CD8+, or CD8+CD57+ T cells (not recorded which) from PBMCs. This TCR was sampled from a human donor with aplastic anemia. The V and J segments used are TRBV2 and TRBJ1-2; 9 of the junction bases match TRBD1. The CDR3 is CASRDRDYGYTF. The bases are TGTGCCAGCCGGGACAGGGACTATGGCTACACCTTC.